These T cell receptor beta chains were read from a single sample in a study of shared clonotypes between healthy human individuals. Sequencing was performed with immunoSEQ multiplex PCR; in TCRdb, only in-frame clones are kept and a portion is missing. This table has around 2.5 million clones, approximately 93% appearing once. Specimen: naive CD4+ T cells from PBMCs. These receptors all stem from a young man in good health. Some clones in this sample may be carry-over from other donors' samples. Each CDR3 is given with its conserved first and last residue. The D gene is left open where the match is weak. Not all rows give a size; the values are once, few, many and, for expanded clones, a class.

v_gene,j_gene,abundance,d_gene,CDR3aa,CDR3nt
TRBV15,TRBJ1-4,.,.,CATSRDKNEKLFF,TGTGCCACCAGCAGAGATAAAAATGAAAAACTGTTTTTT
TRBV21-1,TRBJ2-2,.,.,CASRTWELFF,TGTGCCAGCCGGACTTGGGAGCTGTTTTTT
TRBV5-1,TRBJ2-1,once,.,CASSLESRWARYSYNEQFF,TGCGCCAGCAGCTTGGAGTCGCGGTGGGCCCGTTATTCTTACAATGAGCAGTTCTTC
TRBV7-9,TRBJ2-7,.,TRBD1,CASSSLSGTGAEQYF,TGTGCCAGCAGCTCCTTAAGTGGGACAGGGGCCGAGCAGTACTTC
TRBV2,TRBJ1-2,once,.,CASSEEGTGGYTF,TGTGCCAGCAGTGAAGAGGGTACGGGCGGCTACACCTTC
TRBV21-1,TRBJ2-5,once,.,CASSKGRLKSWVFLETQYF,TGTGCCAGCAGCAAAGGACGACTAAAGTCATGGGTGTTCCTAGAGACCCAGTACTTC
TRBV19,TRBJ1-2,.,TRBD1,CASSIAGTGGYGYTF,TGTGCCAGTAGTATAGCCGGGACAGGGGGCTATGGCTACACCTTC
TRBV5-1,TRBJ1-1,few,.,CASSLDRAGTEAFF,TGCGCCAGCAGCTTGGACAGGGCTGGAACTGAAGCTTTCTTT
TRBV14,TRBJ1-5,.,.,CASSHGGRQPQHF,TGTGCCAGCAGCCATGGGGGTCGTCAGCCCCAGCATTTT
TRBV19,TRBJ1-1,once,.,CASSNLTPRRGANTEAFF,TGTGCCAGTAGTAACCTGACACCCCGAAGGGGGGCGAACACTGAAGCTTTCTTT
TRBV7-8,TRBJ2-1,.,TRBD2,CASSAERLAGNNEQFF,TGTGCCAGCAGCGCCGAGAGGCTAGCGGGTAACAATGAGCAGTTCTTC
TRBV2,TRBJ1-6,.,TRBD1,CASRDGQGSSPLHF,TGTGCCAGCAGAGACGGACAGGGTAGTTCACCCCTCCACTTT
TRBV6-5,TRBJ1-5,.,.,CASSSGNQPQHF,TGTGCCAGCAGTTCTGGCAATCAGCCCCAGCATTTT
TRBV19,TRBJ2-5,.,TRBD1,CASTYGGTGASRETQYF,TGTGCCAGTACCTATGGTGGGACAGGGGCGTCGAGAGAGACCCAGTACTTC
TRBV11-2,TRBJ2-7,.,TRBD2,CASSFRTSGYEQYF,TGTGCCAGCAGCTTTAGGACTAGCGGCTACGAGCAGTACTTC
TRBV11-2,TRBJ2-7,.,.,CASSSISRGFGGEQYF,TGTGCCAGCAGCTCTATCTCCCGGGGCTTTGGAGGAGAGCAGTACTTC
TRBV28,TRBJ2-7,.,.,CASSTPGGSYEQYF,TGTGCCAGCAGCACCCCCGGGGGTTCCTACGAGCAGTACTTC
TRBV5-1,TRBJ1-1,.,.,CASRDAQVTEAFF,TGCGCCAGCAGGGACGCACAGGTCACTGAAGCTTTCTTT
TRBV28,TRBJ2-3,.,TRBD2,CASSAQGTSGRAGDTQYF,TGTGCCAGCAGTGCCCAGGGGACTAGCGGGAGGGCAGGAGATACGCAGTATTTT
TRBV5-4,TRBJ2-4,.,.,CASSLSGENIQYF,TGTGCCAGCAGCTTGTCAGGGGAAAACATTCAGTACTTC
TRBV5-1,TRBJ2-1,once,TRBD2,CASSLAGTSGYYNEQFF,TGCGCCAGCAGCTTGGCGGGGACTAGCGGGTATTACAATGAGCAGTTCTTC
TRBV6-6,TRBJ1-1,.,TRBD1,CASSPPLTGLNTEAFF,TGTGCCAGCAGTCCCCCCCTGACAGGGTTGAACACTGAAGCTTTCTTT
TRBV6-6,TRBJ2-7,.,.,CASSYSKASLRYEQYF,TGTGCCAGCAGTTACTCGAAGGCTAGTTTGCGCTACGAGCAGTACTTC
TRBV11-3,TRBJ2-3,.,.,CASSPTTGPDTQYF,TGTGCCAGCAGCCCTACGACAGGACCAGATACGCAGTATTTT
TRBV5-3,TRBJ2-7,.,TRBD2,CARSLVGGEIYEQYF,TGTGCCAGAAGCTTGGTCGGGGGGGAGATCTACGAGCAGTACTTC
TRBV7-3,TRBJ2-2,.,TRBD2,CASSSSSGSSHRSGELFF,TGTGCCAGCAGCTCTTCTAGCGGGAGTTCCCACCGTAGCGGGGAGCTGTTTTTT
TRBV4-1,TRBJ2-4,once,TRBD2,CASSQNTGLGTIQYF,TGCGCCAGCAGCCAAAATACGGGACTAGGGACCATTCAGTACTTC
TRBV7-9,TRBJ2-4,.,.,CASSLDPAPENIQYF,TGTGCCAGCAGCTTAGATCCCGCGCCGGAGAACATTCAGTACTTC
TRBV2,TRBJ1-1,.,.,CASSDGLAGGTEAFF,TGTGCCAGCAGTGATGGGTTGGCAGGCGGAACTGAAGCTTTCTTT
TRBV19,TRBJ2-2,.,TRBD1,CASSILGQGAGLKTGELFF,TGTGCCAGTAGTATATTGGGACAGGGGGCCGGTCTCAAGACCGGGGAGCTGTTTTTT
TRBV9,TRBJ2-2,.,.,CASSVRTGELFF,TGTGCCAGCAGCGTTCGGACCGGGGAGCTGTTTTTT
TRBV5-1,TRBJ2-1,.,.,CASSDSPYNEQFF,TGCGCCAGCAGCGACAGCCCCTACAATGAGCAGTTCTTC
TRBV7-7,TRBJ2-2,.,TRBD2,CASSLSSGRGTGELFF,TGTGCCAGCAGCCTCAGCAGCGGGAGGGGGACCGGGGAGCTGTTTTTT
TRBV6-1,TRBJ2-7,.,.,CASSEKASGQGGYEQYF,TGTGCCAGCAGTGAAAAAGCGTCGGGGCAGGGAGGCTACGAGCAGTACTTC
TRBV5-6,TRBJ2-2,.,.,CASSSNTGELFF,TGTGCCAGCAGCTCGAACACCGGGGAGCTGTTTTTT
TRBV2,TRBJ1-4,.,TRBD1,CASTLGLVAGQGAEKLFF,TGTGCCAGCACACTCGGCCTCGTTGCGGGACAGGGGGCGGAAAAACTGTTTTTT
TRBV7-9,TRBJ1-2,.,.,CASSLNREWDYGYTF,TGTGCCAGCAGCTTGAACAGGGAATGGGACTATGGCTACACCTTC
TRBV28,TRBJ2-6,.,.,CASSLYGLGANVLTF,TGTGCCAGCAGTTTATATGGGCTCGGGGCCAACGTCCTGACTTTC
TRBV7-3,TRBJ2-3,.,.,CASSLGQSRTDTQYF,TGTGCCAGCAGCTTAGGGCAGAGTAGAACAGATACGCAGTATTTT
TRBV30,TRBJ1-4,.,TRBD1,CAWSQAGTGVEKLFF,TGTGCCTGGAGTCAAGCCGGGACAGGGGTTGAAAAACTGTTTTTT
TRBV7-9,TRBJ1-2,.,.,CASSLAGADGGYTF,TGTGCCAGCAGCTTAGCGGGGGCGGACGGTGGCTACACCTTC
TRBV28,TRBJ2-3,.,.,CASRPQGWGTDMQYF,TGTGCCAGCAGACCCCAGGGGTGGGGCACAGATATGCAGTATTTT
TRBV10-3,TRBJ2-3,.,TRBD1,CAISGGDRDTDTQYF,TGTGCCATCAGTGGGGGAGACAGGGACACAGATACGCAGTATTTT
TRBV28,TRBJ1-1,.,.,CASSLRVGSGNTEAFF,TGTGCCAGCAGTTTACGGGTGGGGAGCGGAAACACTGAAGCTTTCTTT
TRBV7-9,TRBJ1-1,.,.,CASSLIGNGGTEAFF,TGTGCCAGCAGCTTGATAGGGAATGGTGGCACTGAAGCTTTCTTT
TRBV28,TRBJ2-5,.,.,CASSFREGWETQYF,TGTGCCAGCAGTTTCCGAGAGGGATGGGAGACCCAGTACTTC
TRBV5-1,TRBJ1-2,once,.,CASSLGQSNYGYTF,TGCGCCAGCAGCTTGGGGCAGTCTAACTATGGCTACACCTTC
TRBV11-2,TRBJ1-1,.,.,CASSLSGMNTEAFF,TGTGCCAGCAGCTTAAGCGGCATGAACACTGAAGCTTTCTTT
TRBV2,TRBJ1-4,once,.,CASSDARRGEKLFF,TGTGCCAGCAGTGACGCGCGAAGAGGTGAAAAACTGTTTTTT
TRBV27,TRBJ1-2,.,.,CASSLGASSYGYTF,TGTGCCAGCAGTTTGGGTGCGAGCAGCTATGGCTACACCTTC
TRBV10-3,TRBJ2-2,once,TRBD1,CAINPGQAMNTGELFF,TGTGCCATCAATCCGGGACAGGCCATGAACACCGGGGAGCTGTTTTTT
TRBV4-1,TRBJ2-7,.,TRBD1,CASSQAGQVVIHEQYF,TGCGCCAGCAGCCAAGCCGGACAGGTGGTTATACACGAGCAGTACTTC